The 26 T cell receptor beta chains presented below share a single source sample, sequenced in a study of blood T cell repertoires in COVID-19. Clones were read by immunoSEQ multiplex PCR, and TCRdb kept only the in-frame ones, dropping some. The repertoire consists of 300,000 to 400,000 clones, with about 90% occurring once and the leading ten covering roughly 3%. The sequencing input was peripheral blood. The receptors here all came from a woman under 30 who had recovered from COVID-19.

V gene TRBV2 combines with J gene TRBJ1-5; D is perhaps TRBD2 (5 bases). Near its end, the DNA agrees better with TRBJ2-3, so the J call may be wrong. Germline loops: CDR1 SNHLY, CDR2 FYNNEI. This CDR3 region has 14 residues. The CDR3 nucleotides read TGTGCCAGCACCGGGGAGAGGAGCAATCAGCCCCAGTATTTT. The encoded protein is CASTGERSNQPQYF.

Note on this clone: Other DNA sequences in this sample translate to the same CDR3. The chain carries TRBV4-3 and TRBJ2-1; TRBD2 agrees at 10 bases. Germline CDR1 is LGHNA and CDR2 is YSLEER. CDR3 length: 15 residues. Trimming at V came to 1 base and at J to 7 bases, leaving 4 bases not matched to a gene. For the CDR3, the DNA is TGCGCCAGCAGCCAAGGGACTAGCGGTAGGAATGAGCAGTTCTTC. Its translation: CASSQGTSGRNEQFF.

This chain joins TRBV9 and TRBJ2-1, with D maybe TRBD2 (5 bases). The CDR3 totals 16 residues. V shed 3 bases and J shed 1 base, with 14 bases lying between them. The V gene's germline CDR1 is SGDLS and CDR2 YYNGEE. CDR3 nucleotide sequence: TGTGCCAGCAGCGGAATACGGGATTCTTCCTACAATGAGCAGTTCTTC. Its protein is CASSGIRDSSYNEQFF.

The V call is TRBV7-9, the J call TRBJ2-5, with D tentatively TRBD1 (5 bases). Germline assignment: CDR1 SEHNR and CDR2 FQNEAQ (reference sequence). The CDR3 is 16 residues long. Deletions cut 1 base from V and 5 bases from J, with 17 bases between. The CDR3 loop is CASSLDPPGNSETQYF. CDR3 sequence (DNA): TGTGCCAGCAGCTTAGACCCCCCAGGGAACAGTGAGACCCAGTACTTC.

The rearrangement joins TRBV9 to TRBJ1-2; 7 bases agree with TRBD1. CDR3 length equals 16 residues. Germline V gene lookup returns CDR1 SGDLS and CDR2 YYNGEE. With V trimmed by 4 bases and J by 0 bases, 9 bases remained unmatched. The CDR3 region has the DNA TGTGCCAGCAGCCTAACTCCGACAGGGACTAACTATGGCTACACCTTC. This encodes CASSLTPTGTNYGYTF.

This CDR3 reads CASSPDWRRGGEQYV. The CDR3 nucleotides are TGTGCCAGCAGCCCGGATTGGAGAAGGGGTGGCGAGCAGTACGTC. V and J are TRBV5-4 and TRBJ2-7; perhaps TRBD1 as D (5 bases). The CDR3 runs 15 residues. Trimming left V 4 bases short and J 6 bases short, with 20 bases between. CDR1 and CDR2 from the germline V gene are SGHNT and YYREEE (reference sequence).

The chain employs TRBV29-1 and TRBJ2-3; 12 bases match TRBD2. Germline V gene lookup returns CDR1 SQVTM and CDR2 ANQGSEA. The CDR3 spans 14 residues. J was trimmed by 4 bases and V by 3 bases; bases with no gene match: 2. The CDR3 loop reads CSVETSGSPDTQYF. Written as DNA, the CDR3 is TGCAGCGTTGAGACTAGCGGGAGCCCAGATACGCAGTATTTT.

V and J are TRBV12-3 or TRBV12-4 and TRBJ1-1, with D possibly being TRBD1 (5 bases). Trimming removed 6 bases from V and 1 base from J, with 9 bases in between. The CDR3 is 13 amino acids. The chain's CDR3 is CASRQQGNTEAFF. For the CDR3, the DNA is TGTGCCAGCAGACAGCAGGGGAACACTGAAGCTTTCTTT.

This chain connects TRBV19 to TRBJ2-1, with 9 bases matching TRBD2. V lost 8 bases to trimming and J lost 7 bases; unmatched junction nucleotides: 6. The CDR3 has 13 amino acids. The V gene's germline CDR1 is LNHDA and CDR2 SQIVND (reference sequence). The CDR3: CASQAGGPNEQFF. The CDR3 DNA is TGTGCCAGTCAAGCGGGAGGCCCGAATGAGCAGTTCTTC.

The chain has TRBV10-3 and TRBJ2-1; TRBD2 matches 9 bases. Germline values: CDR1 ENHRY, CDR2 SYGVKD. Trimming took 7 bases from V and 9 from J; bases not matched to a gene: 13. This CDR3 comprises 15 residues. This CDR3 reads CAITSPVAGVFEQFF. The CDR3 nucleotides read TGTGCCATCACCTCCCCGGTAGCGGGAGTCTTTGAGCAGTTCTTC.

This clone has just one count. This rearrangement joins TRBV11-2 to TRBJ2-1, with D tentatively TRBD2 (5 bases). The germline V gene has CDR1 SGHAT and CDR2 FQNNGV. Trimming cost V 1 base and J 7 bases, with 11 bases left between them. The CDR3 is 14 residues long. CDR3 bases: TGTGCCAGCAGCTTAGGGCTGCTAGCAAATGAGCAGTTCTTC. Encoded protein: CASSLGLLANEQFF.

The rearrangement joins TRBV11-3 to TRBJ2-1, with TRBD1 matching over 8 bases. V was clipped by 5 bases and J by 10 bases; unmatched bases: 13. Germline CDR1 SGHNT, CDR2 YENEEA. The CDR3 is 15 residues long. The CDR3, as DNA: TGTGCCAGCAGCCGGCGGACAGGGTGGGAGTACGAGCAGTTCTTC. Translating gives CASSRRTGWEYEQFF.

The rearrangement joins TRBV6-2 or TRBV6-3 to TRBJ2-2; 9 bases line up with TRBD2. CDR3 length: 16 residues. V gave up 6 bases and J gave up 4 bases; unmatched junction bases: 9. CDR1 and CDR2 (germline): MNHEY, SVGEGT. The chain's CDR3 is CASSPAGGHSTGELFF. Here the CDR3 DNA reads TGTGCCAGCAGCCCCGCGGGGGGGCATAGCACCGGGGAGCTGTTTTTT.

The V call is TRBV7-8, the J call TRBJ2-1; 7 bases map to TRBD2. V trimming: 1 base; J trimming: 3 bases; junction bases outside the gene matches: 6. The CDR3 spans 16 residues. Germline V gene lookup returns CDR1 SGHVS and CDR2 FQNEAQ. The CDR3 DNA is TGTGCCAGCAGCTTAGGGGGGAGGGAATACTACAATGAGCAGTTCTTC. It yields the protein CASSLGGREYYNEQFF. The complete variable domain, with remaining parts taken from reference TRBV7-8 and TRBJ2-1, reads GAGVSQSPRYKVAKRGQDVALRCDPISGHVSLFWYQQALGQGPEFLTYFQNEAQLDKSGLPSDRFFAERPEGSVSTLKIQRTQQEDSAVYLCASSLGGREYYNEQFFGPGTRLTVL.

The chain uses TRBV29-1 and TRBJ2-7; TRBD2 is a possible D gene (5 bases). Trimming removed 6 bases at V and 5 bases at J, with 11 bases between. This CDR3 region has 11 residues. Germline assignment: CDR1 SQVTM and CDR2 ANQGSEA. CDR3 loop: CSVYNGDEQYV. CDR3 coding DNA: TGCAGCGTCTATAACGGGGACGAGCAGTACGTC.

The chain joins TRBV3-1 (or the pseudogene TRBV3-2) to TRBJ1-2, with TRBD1 matching 10 bases. The CDR3 is made up of 14 amino acids. The germline CDR1 and CDR2 sequences are LGHDT and YNNKEL (reference sequence). Trimming took 3 bases from V and 6 from J; bases not matched to a gene: 4. The CDR3 spells CASSHIGTGDGYTF. The CDR3 DNA sequence: TGTGCCAGCAGCCATATAGGGACAGGGGATGGCTACACCTTC.

The chain is built from TRBV14 and TRBJ2-1, with D perhaps matching TRBD1 (5 bases). CDR3 length: 15 amino acids. V lost 2 bases and J 2 bases, leaving 10 bases between the germline ends. The germline CDR1 and CDR2 sequences are SGHDN and FVKESK. The CDR3 protein is CASSQFTGPYNEQFF. CDR3 nucleotides: TGTGCCAGCAGCCAATTCACAGGCCCCTACAATGAGCAGTTCTTC.

The V and J genes are TRBV5-1 and TRBJ1-4; 7 bases match TRBD1. Germline values: CDR1 SGHRS, CDR2 YFSETQ. The trim removed 1 base at V and 8 bases at J, leaving 11 bases unmatched. The CDR3 spans 16 residues. DNA for the CDR3: TGCGCCAGCAGCTTGTCCGGGAGGGGGCTTAGGGAAAAACTGTTTTTT. Its protein product is CASSLSGRGLREKLFF. The full variable domain, in which reference TRBV5-1 and TRBJ1-4 provide the parts outside the CDR3, is KAGVTQTPRYLIKTRGQQVTLSCSPISGHRSVSWYQQTPGQGLQFLFEYFSETQRNKGNFPGRFSGRQFSNSRSEMNVSTLELGDSALYLCASSLSGRGLREKLFFGSGTQLSVL.

The chain has TRBV3-1 (or the pseudogene TRBV3-2) and TRBJ2-3; 7 nucleotides agree with TRBD1. This CDR3 is 18 amino acids long. J was trimmed by 6 bases and V by 0 bases; bases with no gene match: 15. Germline V gene sequence: CDR1 LGHDT, CDR2 YNNKEL (reference sequence). Here the CDR3 reads CASSQDLPTGRVWDTQYF. The CDR3, as DNA: TGTGCCAGCAGCCAAGATCTACCGACAGGGAGAGTCTGGGATACGCAGTATTTT.

This chain uses TRBV7-2 with TRBJ1-2; D unresolved. The CDR3 has 12 residues. V dropped 5 bases and J dropped 5 bases, with 9 bases sitting between them. CDR1 and CDR2 from the germline V gene are SGHTA and FQGNSA. The CDR3 nucleotides are TGTGCCAGCAGCCTGGAGGCGTATGGCTACACCTTC. This translates into CASSLEAYGYTF.

V and J are TRBV24-1 and TRBJ1-1, with TRBD1 as a possible D gene (6 bases). The germline V gene has CDR1 KGHDR and CDR2 SFDVKD. Trimming took off 5 bases at V and 4 bases at J, with 10 bases between the two ends. There are 13 residues in the CDR3. For the CDR3, the DNA is TGTGCCACCAGTGTAGAGACAGGCACTGAAGCTTTCTTT. The encoded protein is CATSVETGTEAFF.

V and J are TRBV30 and TRBJ2-1, with D hard to call. The ends were cut back, 0 bases at V and 5 bases at J, with 11 bases in the middle. There are 14 residues in the CDR3. Germline V CDR1 and CDR2: GTSNPN, SVGIG (reference sequence). The chain's CDR3 is CAWSVHMADNEQFF. CDR3 nucleotide sequence: TGTGCCTGGAGTGTACACATGGCCGACAATGAGCAGTTCTTC.

The rearrangement uses TRBV5-1 and TRBJ1-2, with 7 bases fitting TRBD1. There are 15 residues in the CDR3. Trimming took 0 bases from V and 6 from J; bases not matched to a gene: 8. Germline V gene data show CDR1 as SGHRS and CDR2 as YFSETQ. The CDR3 loop reads CASSLGQGNWDGYTF. Here the CDR3 DNA reads TGCGCCAGCAGCTTGGGACAGGGAAACTGGGATGGCTACACCTTC.

The chain joins TRBV9 to TRBJ2-1; 7 bases map to TRBD1. The CDR3 runs 16 residues. Germline trimming cut 0 bases from V and 4 bases from J; bases unmatched to any gene: 7. Germline V CDR1 and CDR2: SGDLS, YYNGEE. The CDR3 DNA reads TGTGCCAGCAGCGTAGGAACAGGGGCGAGGTACAATGAGCAGTTCTTC. Protein sequence: CASSVGTGARYNEQFF.

The rearrangement uses TRBV11-3 and TRBJ2-3, with D possibly TRBD1 on 6 matching bases. Germline V gives CDR1 SGHNT, CDR2 YENEEA. This CDR3 is 17 amino acids long. The V end was cut by 3 bases, the J end by 2 bases, with 18 bases between. CDR3 amino acids: CASSFRVPGHHTDTQYF. For the CDR3, the DNA is TGTGCCAGCAGCTTCCGAGTCCCGGGACATCACACAGATACGCAGTATTTT.

This clone was found many times. The chain combines TRBV7-9 with TRBJ2-5, with 10 positions matching TRBD1. V gave up 5 bases and J gave up 7 bases; unmatched junction bases: 16. CDR3 length: 17 residues. Germline-derived CDR1 and CDR2 are SEHNR and FQNEAQ (reference sequence). In DNA form, the CDR3 reads TGTGCCAGCAGCCTAGTCGGGACAGGGGCCATCGGAGGGACCCAGTACTTC. Protein product: CASSLVGTGAIGGTQYF. The full variable domain, completed using reference TRBV7-9 and TRBJ2-5, is DTGVSQNPRHKITKRGQNVTFRCDPISEHNRLYWYRQTLGQGPEFLTYFQNEAQLEKSRLLSDRFSAERPKGSFSTLEIQRTEQGDSAMYLCASSLVGTGAIGGTQYFGPGTRLLVL.